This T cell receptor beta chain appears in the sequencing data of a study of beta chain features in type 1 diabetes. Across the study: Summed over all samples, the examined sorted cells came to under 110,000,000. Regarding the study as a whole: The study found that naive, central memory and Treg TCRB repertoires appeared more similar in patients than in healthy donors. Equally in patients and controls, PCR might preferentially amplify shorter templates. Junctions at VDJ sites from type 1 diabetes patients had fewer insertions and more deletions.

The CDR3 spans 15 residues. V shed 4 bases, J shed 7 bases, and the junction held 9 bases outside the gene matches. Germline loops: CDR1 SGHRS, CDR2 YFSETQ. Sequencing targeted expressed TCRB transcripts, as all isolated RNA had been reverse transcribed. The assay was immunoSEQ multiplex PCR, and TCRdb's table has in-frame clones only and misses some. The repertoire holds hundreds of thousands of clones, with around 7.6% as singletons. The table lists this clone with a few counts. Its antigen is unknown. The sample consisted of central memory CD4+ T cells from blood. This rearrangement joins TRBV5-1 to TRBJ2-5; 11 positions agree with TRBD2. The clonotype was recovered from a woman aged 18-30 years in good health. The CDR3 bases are TGCGCCAGCAGCCCTAGCGGGAGGCCCCAGGGGACCCAGTACTTC. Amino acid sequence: CASSPSGRPQGTQYF.